The source of this T cell receptor (beta chain) is a study of blood T cell repertoires in COVID-19. The overall study: Sites in the United States, Italy and Spain provided acute and convalescent COVID-19 samples. In each case, the material was cDNA or gDNA derived from T cells, B-cell-depleted T cells, or PBMCs.

Repertoires were generated with immunoSEQ multiplex PCR, while TCRdb's copy carries only in-frame clones and drops some. The table records some 68,000 clones, over 80% of them present only once. V gave up 4 bases and J gave up 8 bases; unmatched junction bases: 7. Germline V lookup: CDR1 SGDLS, CDR2 YYNGEE. The CDR3 loop spans 14 amino acids. This chain connects TRBV9 to TRBJ2-1; 9 nucleotides line up with TRBD1. Sequencing was done on a sample of peripheral blood. The TCR comes from a human donor in a cohort sampled during active COVID-19. The CDR3 loop reads CASSPRQGVDEQFF. CDR3 nucleotides: TGTGCCAGCAGCCCCCGACAGGGGGTGGATGAGCAGTTCTTC.